This entry concerns a single T cell receptor beta chain. The antigen is undetermined. The data were obtained in a study of type 1 regulatory T cells. Study in general: T-allo10 is a Tr1-enriched, alloantigen-specific CD4 T cell product made in vitro. General study results and limits: Tr1 cells had a more restricted TCR repertoire than non-Tr1 cells.

The CDR3 spans 13 residues. Looked up from germline, CDR1 is SGHRS and CDR2 is YFSETQ. The V gene lost 4 bases and the J gene lost 2 bases, with 8 bases spanning the gap. MiXCR was run by TCRdb on the reads, yielding one entry per CDR3 protein. The sample lists around 64,000 distinct CDR3 sequences, about 20% occurring once. The sequencing sample was made of cultured type 1 regulatory T (Tr1) cells, either the whole culture or a sorted fraction (not recorded which). The chain carries TRBV5-1 and TRBJ2-3; D assignment may be TRBD1 or TRBD2 (5 bases each). This receptor was obtained from a human donor in good health. The CDR3 nucleotides are TGCGCCAGCAGCCCAGGGACCACAGATACGCAGTATTTT. It encodes CASSPGTTDTQYF.